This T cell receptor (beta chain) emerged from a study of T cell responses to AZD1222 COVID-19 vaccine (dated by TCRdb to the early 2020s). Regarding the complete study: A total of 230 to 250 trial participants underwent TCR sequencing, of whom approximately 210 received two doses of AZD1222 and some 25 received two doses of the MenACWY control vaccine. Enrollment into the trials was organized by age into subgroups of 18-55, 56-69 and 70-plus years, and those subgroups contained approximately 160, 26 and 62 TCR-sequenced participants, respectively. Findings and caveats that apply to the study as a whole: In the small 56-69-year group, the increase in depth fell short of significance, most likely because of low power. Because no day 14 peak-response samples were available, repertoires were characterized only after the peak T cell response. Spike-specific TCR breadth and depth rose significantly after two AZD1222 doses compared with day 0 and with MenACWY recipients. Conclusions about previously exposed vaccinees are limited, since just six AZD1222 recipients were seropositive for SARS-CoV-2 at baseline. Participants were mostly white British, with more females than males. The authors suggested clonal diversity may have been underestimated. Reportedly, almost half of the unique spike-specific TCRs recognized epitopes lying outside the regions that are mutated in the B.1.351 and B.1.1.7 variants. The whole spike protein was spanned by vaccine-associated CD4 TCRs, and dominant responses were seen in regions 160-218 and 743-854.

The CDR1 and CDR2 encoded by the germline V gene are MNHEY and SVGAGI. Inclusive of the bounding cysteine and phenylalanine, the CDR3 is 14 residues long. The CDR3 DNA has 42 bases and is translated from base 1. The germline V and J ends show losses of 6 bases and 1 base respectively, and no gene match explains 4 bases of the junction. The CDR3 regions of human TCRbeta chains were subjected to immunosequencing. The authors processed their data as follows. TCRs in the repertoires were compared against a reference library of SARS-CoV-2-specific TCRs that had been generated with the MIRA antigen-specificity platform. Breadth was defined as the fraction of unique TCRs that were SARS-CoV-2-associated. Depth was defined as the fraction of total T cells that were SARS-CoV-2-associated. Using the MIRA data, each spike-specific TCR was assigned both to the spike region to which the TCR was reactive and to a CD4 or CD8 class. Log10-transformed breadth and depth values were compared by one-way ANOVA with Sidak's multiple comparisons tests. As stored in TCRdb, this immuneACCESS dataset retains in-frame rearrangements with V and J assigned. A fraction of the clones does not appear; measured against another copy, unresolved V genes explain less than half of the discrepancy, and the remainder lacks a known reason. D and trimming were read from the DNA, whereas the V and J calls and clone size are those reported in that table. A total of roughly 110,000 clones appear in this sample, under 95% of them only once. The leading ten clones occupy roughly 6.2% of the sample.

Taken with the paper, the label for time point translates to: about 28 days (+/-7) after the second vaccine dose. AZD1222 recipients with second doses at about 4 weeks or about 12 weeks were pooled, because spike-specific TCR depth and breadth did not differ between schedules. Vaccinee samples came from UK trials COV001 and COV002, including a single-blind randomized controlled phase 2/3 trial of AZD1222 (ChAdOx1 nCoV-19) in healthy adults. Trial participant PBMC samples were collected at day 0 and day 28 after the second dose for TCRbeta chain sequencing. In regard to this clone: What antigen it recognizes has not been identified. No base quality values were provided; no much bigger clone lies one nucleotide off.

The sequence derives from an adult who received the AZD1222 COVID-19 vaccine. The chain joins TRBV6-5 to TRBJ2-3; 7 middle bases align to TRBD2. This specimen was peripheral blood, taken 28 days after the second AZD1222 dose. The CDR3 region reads CASRRGSGTDTQYF. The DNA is TGTGCCAGCAGACGCGGGAGCGGCACAGATACGCAGTATTTT.